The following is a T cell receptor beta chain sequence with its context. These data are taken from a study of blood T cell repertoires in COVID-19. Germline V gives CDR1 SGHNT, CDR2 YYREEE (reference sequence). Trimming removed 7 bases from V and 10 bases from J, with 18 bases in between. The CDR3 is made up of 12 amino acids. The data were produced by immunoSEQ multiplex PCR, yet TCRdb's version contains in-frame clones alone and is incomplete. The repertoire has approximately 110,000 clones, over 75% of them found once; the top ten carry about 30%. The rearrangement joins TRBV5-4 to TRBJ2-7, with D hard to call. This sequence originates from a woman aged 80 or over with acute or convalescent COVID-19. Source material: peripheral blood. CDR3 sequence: CASRNRSNTQYF. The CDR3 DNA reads TGTGCCAGCCGCAACCGTAGTAATACCCAGTACTTC.